This T cell receptor (beta chain) came from a study of OX40 agonist ivuxolimab in advanced cancers. With respect to the entire study: Ivuxolimab was a fully human IgG2 agonistic monoclonal antibody targeting the costimulatory receptor OX40 (CD134). Intravenous ivuxolimab was administered to patients every 2 weeks at six dose levels: 0.01, 0.1, 0.3, 1.5, 3 and 10 mg/kg. Of the 50 to 55 patients in dose escalation, around 20 had hepatocellular carcinoma, around 15 had melanoma, 9 had renal cell carcinoma and 9 had head and neck cancer. In the dose-escalation cohort, about four fifths of patients were male, and the mean age was approximately 60 years with a range of about 20 to 90. Prior anti-PD-1, anti-PD-L1 or anti-CTLA-4 therapy was permitted, and 35% to 40% of dose-escalation patients had received checkpoint inhibitors. Partial responses occurred in three dose-escalation patients: two with cutaneous melanoma and one with hepatocellular carcinoma. The point of sequencing TCRbeta in the periphery was to test whether ivuxolimab changed TCR sequence diversity and drove clonal T-cell expansion. The paper reports the monotherapy dose-escalation portion (N ≈ 50 patients) of the phase I ivuxolimab trial.

Patients with a history of autoimmune disease or receiving systemic immunosuppression were excluded from the trial. Peripheral blood for TCR sequencing was collected from all dose cohorts at baseline, on cycle 4 day 1, and on cycle 7 day 1. Samples were obtained from an open-label, multicenter, first-in-human phase I dose-escalation trial of ivuxolimab. Adults with locally advanced or metastatic melanoma, renal cell carcinoma, hepatocellular carcinoma or head and neck squamous cell carcinoma were enrolled in the trial. CD4+ and CD8+ T cells were sorted separately from peripheral blood before TCR sequencing. Genomic DNA was isolated from the sorted cells so that the TCRbeta CDR3 region could be sequenced. TCRbeta CDR3 regions were sequenced using the immunoSEQ Assay. Entries here come from immuneACCESS through TCRdb and include only in-frame sequences with V and J called. Some clones fail to appear in such tables; in the studies checked, an unresolved V gene covers under half of the shortfall, and the cause of the remainder is unknown. For this sample the table gives about 96,000 clones, of which about 90% were detected only once. The ten biggest clones cover around 1.5% of the sample.

V loses 3 bases, J loses 5 bases, and the germline ends lie 17 bases apart. The CDR3 measures 15 amino acids from cysteine to phenylalanine. Just the 45-base CDR3 DNA is kept, in frame starting at base 1. The germline V gene supplies CDR1 SGHNT and CDR2 YENEEA. Notes on this clone: Its antigen has not been determined. Base qualities are not recorded, but no much larger clone differs from it by a single base.

Study-wide conclusions, independent of this receptor: Low levels of normalized T-cell clonal expansion were also shown by some nonresponding patients. After ivuxolimab, CD8+ T cells had more expanded clones than CD4+ T cells on average. The antigen specificity of the peripheral T cells that underwent clonal expansion was not determined. In partial responders in the 0.1-3.0 mg/kg groups, normalized peripheral clonal expansion was found to be among the lowest, especially among CD8+ T cells. At doses of 0.1 to 3.0 mg/kg, clonal expansion of both CD4+ and CD8+ blood T cells was observed from baseline to week 6.

The source of this sequence is an adult with an advanced solid tumor such as melanoma, head and neck, liver or kidney cancer. The sequencing used CD4+ or CD8+ T cells sorted from blood, collected in a trial of the OX40 agonist ivuxolimab. This chain is built from TRBV11-3 and TRBJ2-7; the D segment could be TRBD2, given 6 matching bases. The DNA sequence follows: TGTGCCAGCAGCTTGGGCCCGGGACTCCCCCACGAGCAGTACTTC. This codes for CASSLGPGLPHEQYF.